These 29 T cell receptor beta chains were sequenced from one sample in a study of CD8 T cells in ankylosing spondylitis. Study results and limitations: What seemed typical of ankylosing spondylitis blood was a TCR beta motif built from roughly 8 highly homologous variants.

Their antigen targets remain unknown. In TCRdb, the 5' RACE reads were re-called with MiXCR into one record per CDR3 protein. The sample records approximately 300,000 distinct CDR3 sequences, 7% to 9% being singletons. The specimen was blood, either unsorted or a sorted T cell fraction (not recorded which). Receptors originate from a male donor with ankylosing spondylitis.

In its sample, this clonotype was seen many times. This rearrangement joins TRBV2 to TRBJ2-7, with D possibly matching TRBD2 (6 bases). Trimming pared 8 bases from V and 3 bases from J, leaving 14 bases between. Per the germline V gene, CDR1 is SNHLY and CDR2 is FYNNEI. The CDR3 spans 13 residues. The CDR3 nucleotides are TGTGCCAGCGGACGGGACTGGTTCTACGAGCAGTACTTC. This codes for CASGRDWFYEQYF.

This clonotype was counted many times. This sequence joins TRBV11-2 and TRBJ1-3; perhaps TRBD1 as D (6 bases). The CDR3 totals 19 residues. With 5 bases removed from V and 4 bases from J, the gap between germline ends came to 27 bases. Germline CDR1 reads SGHAT; CDR2 reads FQNNGV. The CDR3 spells CASSQRSYTGTVDGNTIYF. CDR3 DNA sequence: TGTGCCAGCAGCCAACGATCATATACAGGGACGGTCGACGGAAACACCATATATTTT.

This chain links TRBV7-8 with TRBJ1-3, with 7 positions matching TRBD1. Germline V gene data show CDR1 as SGHVS and CDR2 as FQNEAQ. V was clipped by 4 bases and J by 2 bases; unmatched bases: 14. The CDR3 has 18 residues. CDR3 sequence (DNA): TGTGCCAGCAGCTCCGCCTTAGTATGGGACAGCCCTGGAAACACCATATATTTT. Its protein is CASSSALVWDSPGNTIYF.

CDR3 amino acids: CSATQGAGVYEQYF. CDR3 coding DNA: TGCAGTGCTACGCAGGGAGCGGGGGTCTACGAGCAGTACTTC. V and J are TRBV20-1 and TRBJ2-7; TRBD2 agrees at 8 bases. This CDR3 comprises 14 residues. Germline V lookup: CDR1 DFQATT, CDR2 SNEGSKA (reference sequence). The V segment lost 4 bases and the J segment 3 bases; nucleotides outside the gene matches: 8.

This clonotype appeared a few times. This chain uses TRBV6-5 with TRBJ2-3, with 11 positions matching TRBD2. The CDR3 consists of 17 residues. Germline V gene lookup returns CDR1 MNHEY and CDR2 SVGAGI. The V gene end was trimmed by 2 bases and the J gene end by 1 base; junction bases not matched to a gene: 5. Here the CDR3 reads CASSYDSGRVGTDTQYF. CDR3 DNA: TGTGCCAGCAGTTACGATAGCGGGAGGGTGGGCACAGATACGCAGTATTTT.

This clonotype was seen repeatedly, ten times or more. This sequence joins TRBV20-1 and TRBJ2-7, with D unresolved. Germline loops: CDR1 DFQATT, CDR2 SNEGSKA (reference sequence). Deletions cut 3 bases from V and 4 bases from J, with 10 bases between. The CDR3 runs to 12 residues. The CDR3 DNA sequence: TGCAGTGCTAGGACCGCTGGTTACGAGCAGTACTTC. Its protein product is CSARTAGYEQYF.

The sample holds a few counts of this clonotype. The rearrangement links TRBV27 to TRBJ2-7; D may be TRBD1 or TRBD2 (5 bases each). The V gene's germline CDR1 is MNHEY and CDR2 SMNVEV (reference sequence). Trimming cost V 3 bases and J 5 bases, with 17 bases left between them. There are 15 residues in the CDR3. CDR3 sequence reads: CASSLRLSGAHEQYF. The DNA for the CDR3 is TGTGCCAGCAGTTTGAGGCTTTCCGGGGCTCACGAGCAGTACTTC.

This clonotype was counted at least ten times. CDR3 sequence reads: CASVGGSGDSETQYF. CDR3 nucleotides: TGTGCCAGTGTAGGGGGTAGCGGAGACTCGGAGACCCAGTACTTC. The chain joins TRBV19 to TRBJ2-5; D assignment may be TRBD1 or TRBD2 (6 bases each). Trimming took off 8 bases at V and 5 bases at J, with 21 bases between the two ends. CDR1 LNHDA and CDR2 SQIVND come from the germline V gene (reference sequence). The CDR3 contains 15 residues.

This clonotype was counted at least ten times. This rearrangement joins TRBV29-1 to TRBJ1-1; D gene ambiguous. V lost 4 bases and J lost 5, with 8 bases in between. This CDR3 contains 11 residues. The germline CDR1 and CDR2 sequences are SQVTM and ANQGSEA. CDR3: CSVGVGTEAFF. CDR3 nucleotide sequence: TGCAGCGTTGGGGTGGGTACTGAAGCTTTCTTT.

The chain has TRBV20-1 and TRBJ2-6, with D hard to call. V dropped 7 bases and J dropped 4 bases, with 11 bases sitting between them. Germline V gene lookup returns CDR1 DFQATT and CDR2 SNEGSKA (reference sequence). The CDR3 sequence is 13 residues long. Here the CDR3 DNA reads TGCAGTGTTAGGCTGGCCGGGGCCAACGTCCTGACTTTC. This gives the protein CSVRLAGANVLTF.

The table lists this clonotype with many counts. V and J are TRBV29-1 and TRBJ1-5, with TRBD1 as a possible D gene (5 bases). Germline CDR1 is SQVTM and CDR2 is ANQGSEA. Trimming stripped 6 bases from V and 5 bases from J, with 17 bases between. This CDR3 is 14 amino acids long. The CDR3 sequence is CSVSITGPDQPQHF. DNA for the CDR3: TGCAGCGTCTCTATAACGGGGCCTGATCAGCCCCAGCATTTT.

This clonotype has at least ten counts. The J gene is TRBJ1-2, the V gene TRBV29-1, with a possible D match to TRBD1 (5 bases). The V end was cut by 6 bases, the J end by 3 bases, with 14 bases between. Germline lookup yields CDR1 SQVTM and CDR2 ANQGSEA. There are 13 residues in the CDR3. The CDR3 coding sequence is TGCAGCGTCCCCGGGGAGGGGCACTATGGCTACACCTTC. Translation: CSVPGEGHYGYTF.

This clonotype appeared a few times. The genes are TRBV3-1 and TRBJ2-5; possibly TRBD1 or TRBD2 for D (5 bases each). Germline V CDR1 and CDR2: LGHDT, YNNKEL (reference sequence). Trimming stripped 4 bases from V and 4 bases from J, with 16 bases between. This CDR3 is built from 15 residues. The CDR3 nucleotides read TGTGCCAGCAGCCCGTTCTGGGGGTTCTCAGAGACCCAGTACTTC. Encoded protein: CASSPFWGFSETQYF.

This clonotype was counted ten times or more. The chain employs TRBV7-2 and TRBJ2-5; D gene uncertain. The V end lost 5 bases, the J end lost 0 bases, and 13 bases lay between the germline ends. From germline, CDR1 is SGHTA and CDR2 FQGNSA. The CDR3 covers 15 residues. The CDR3 DNA reads TGTGCCAGCAGCCTGAACTTCGGACACCAAGAGACCCAGTACTTC. It codes for CASSLNFGHQETQYF.

This chain links TRBV29-1 with TRBJ2-1; D is ambiguous. CDR1 is SQVTM and CDR2 is ANQGSEA in the germline V gene. V was cut by 2 bases and J by 12 bases, with 11 bases left in between. This CDR3 contains 11 residues. The CDR3 region is CSVELGWGQFF. In nucleotides, the CDR3 is TGCAGCGTTGAATTAGGGTGGGGGCAGTTCTTC.

This chain links TRBV7-9 with TRBJ2-3, with TRBD1 matching over 8 bases. This CDR3 is 15 amino acids long. V lost 5 bases, J lost 1 base, and 5 bases stayed unmatched. Germline CDR1 and CDR2: SEHNR and FQNEAQ (reference sequence). The CDR3 spells CASSRTGTRTDTQYF. In DNA, the CDR3 is TGTGCCAGCAGCAGGACAGGGACTCGCACAGATACGCAGTATTTT.

This clonotype was detected a few times. This sequence joins TRBV6-1 and TRBJ2-7; D is tentatively TRBD1 or TRBD2 (5 bases each). The CDR3 runs to 14 residues. The V gene lost 6 bases and the J gene lost 3 bases, with 15 bases spanning the gap. Germline CDR1 reads MNHNS; CDR2 reads SASEGT. Here the CDR3 reads CASRDTGTDYEQYF. CDR3 nucleotide sequence: TGTGCCAGCAGAGACACCGGGACCGACTACGAGCAGTACTTC.

This clonotype was found a few times. The chain employs TRBV6-5 and TRBJ1-3; D is unresolved. CDR1 is MNHEY, CDR2 SVGAGI, per germline. With 5 bases removed from V and 2 bases from J, the gap between germline ends came to 4 bases. There are 12 residues in the CDR3. This chain's CDR3 is CASSRTGNTIYF. The CDR3, as DNA: TGTGCCAGCAGTCGTACTGGAAACACCATATATTTT.

This clonotype was recorded many times. The chain's CDR3 is CASRDRGLQGNEQFF. Written as DNA, the CDR3 is TGTGCCAGCAGAGACCGAGGTCTCCAGGGCAATGAGCAGTTCTTC. The chain has TRBV6-1 and TRBJ2-1; D is perhaps TRBD1 (5 bases). The CDR3 totals 15 residues. Per germline, CDR1 MNHNS and CDR2 SASEGT. Between the trimmed V and J ends, which lost 6 bases and 6 bases, there was a span of 18 bases.

The V gene is TRBV11-2, the J gene TRBJ2-7; the match to TRBD1 covers 9 bases. The J segment lost 7 bases and the V segment lost 5 bases, leaving 6 bases of the junction unmatched. The V gene's germline CDR1 is SGHAT and CDR2 FQNNGV. The CDR3 sequence is 13 residues long. The CDR3 region has the DNA TGTGCCAGCAGCGTTGGGACAGGGCAAGAGCAGTACTTC. It translates to CASSVGTGQEQYF.

This clonotype came up many times. The chain is built from TRBV3-1 and TRBJ2-2; 9 bases map to TRBD2. Germline V gene data show CDR1 as LGHDT and CDR2 as YNNKEL (reference sequence). The CDR3 consists of 16 residues. V trimming: 11 bases; J trimming: 3 bases; junction bases outside the gene matches: 13. The CDR3 sequence: CAARGIAGEDTGELFF. In DNA form, the CDR3 reads TGTGCCGCACGGGGTATAGCGGGAGAGGACACCGGGGAGCTGTTTTTT.

This clonotype was observed a few times. This chain links TRBV5-1 with TRBJ2-1; a weak D match, TRBD1 (5 bases). CDR1 is SGHRS, CDR2 YFSETQ, per germline. Trimming pared 1 base from V and 6 bases from J, leaving 14 bases between. This CDR3 has 15 residues. The CDR3 loop is CASSLTQGSPNEQFF. CDR3 nucleotides: TGCGCCAGCAGCTTGACCCAGGGTAGCCCCAATGAGCAGTTCTTC.

This clonotype has at least ten counts. The chain recombines TRBV29-1 with TRBJ2-1, with D perhaps assigned TRBD1 or TRBD2 (5 bases each). V was shortened by 6 bases and J by 10 bases, with 16 bases between the two germline ends. The CDR3 totals 12 residues. CDR1 SQVTM and CDR2 ANQGSEA come from the germline V gene. CDR3 loop: CSVPGTAIEQFF. In nucleotides, the CDR3 is TGCAGCGTCCCGGGGACCGCGATCGAGCAGTTCTTC.

This clonotype was counted a few times. The CDR3 here is CARRIKGLGYTF. The CDR3 DNA is TGTGCCAGACGGATTAAGGGTCTTGGCTACACCTTC. The rearrangement links TRBV2 to TRBJ1-2; D remains unclear. The ends were cut back, 9 bases at V and 7 bases at J, with 15 bases in the middle. Per the germline V gene, CDR1 is SNHLY and CDR2 is FYNNEI. The CDR3 sequence is 12 residues long.

This clonotype was counted only a few times. The genes are TRBV10-2 and TRBJ1-4; the D is unclear. V lost 11 bases and J 5 bases, leaving 15 bases between the germline ends. The CDR3 covers 13 residues. The germline gives CDR1 WSHSY, CDR2 SAAADI. The CDR3 protein is CAVTPQENEKLFF. In DNA, the CDR3 is TGCGCCGTCACCCCGCAGGAAAATGAAAAACTGTTTTTT.

This clonotype was recorded a few times. The J gene is TRBJ1-2, the V gene TRBV20-1, with D hard to call. CDR1 is DFQATT and CDR2 is SNEGSKA in the germline V gene (reference sequence). V lost 6 bases and J 0 bases, leaving 11 bases between the germline ends. This CDR3 has 13 residues. The chain's CDR3 is CSAPDQSNYGYTF. The CDR3 DNA reads TGCAGTGCGCCGGACCAATCTAACTATGGCTACACCTTC.

This clonotype has more than one count but fewer than ten. CDR3 loop: CSANLGLADYNEQFF. CDR3 nucleotides: TGCAGTGCGAATCTCGGACTAGCGGATTACAATGAGCAGTTCTTC. The rearrangement uses TRBV20-1 and TRBJ2-1; 10 bases agree with TRBD2. CDR1 is DFQATT, CDR2 SNEGSKA, per germline (reference sequence). CDR3 length: 15 residues. V dropped 6 bases and J dropped 4; count of bases not matched to a gene: 9.

This clonotype has at least ten counts. J is TRBJ2-2 and V is TRBV5-1, with 11 bases matching TRBD2. The CDR3 sequence is 15 residues long. Unmatched junction bases numbered 6, after V lost 4 bases and J lost 7 bases. The V gene's germline CDR1 is SGHRS and CDR2 YFSETQ. The CDR3 region is CASSALAGGFGELFF. The CDR3, as DNA: TGCGCCAGCAGCGCGCTAGCGGGAGGATTCGGGGAGCTGTTTTTT.

This clonotype has a count of ten or more. The V and J genes are TRBV10-3 and TRBJ2-1; D unresolved. Germline V gene lookup returns CDR1 ENHRY and CDR2 SYGVKD. The CDR3 length is 14 residues. Deletions cut 0 bases from V and 9 bases from J, with 12 bases between. This CDR3 reads CAISESITRTEQFF. DNA of the CDR3: TGTGCCATCAGTGAGTCGATCACCCGGACTGAGCAGTTCTTC.